The rows below give T cell receptor beta chains drawn from one sample of a study of cytomegalovirus exposure and HLA in healthy donors. Measured with immunoSEQ multiplex PCR; TCRdb has only the in-frame clones, and not every one. Found here are around 80,000 clones, around 60% of them singletons; the top ten hold roughly 4.5%. The sequenced sample was PBMCs. The receptors were sampled from a male donor in good health and CMV-seropositive. The CDR3 runs from the conserved cysteine through the conserved F or W. The D gene is left open where the match is weak. Clone size is given for some rows only: seen once, a few or many times, or a class if the clone is expanded.

>-|TRBV7-9|TRBJ2-2|-
CSSSAKTGPGELFF
TGTTCCAGCAGCGCCAAGACAGGCCCCGGGGAGCTGTTTTTT
>-|TRBV2|TRBJ1-5|-
CASSGGGQPQHF
TGTGCCAGCAGTGGGGGAGGACAGCCCCAGCATTTT
>TRBD1|TRBV5-6|TRBJ2-5|-
CASSLAGTGRQETQYF
TGTGCCAGCAGCTTGGCCGGGACAGGTCGACAAGAGACCCAGTACTTC
>-|TRBV18|TRBJ2-1|-
CASSGGQYNEQFF
TGTGCCAGCTCAGGTGGACAGTACAATGAGCAGTTCTTC
>TRBD1|TRBV6-6|TRBJ2-1|few
CASSSGTGKDNEQFF
TGTGCCAGCAGTTCCGGGACAGGGAAAGACAATGAGCAGTTCTTC
>TRBD2|TRBV2|TRBJ2-3|-
CASSGWTSGVTDTQYF
TGTGCCAGCAGTGGCTGGACTAGCGGAGTCACAGATACGCAGTATTTT
>-|TRBV9|TRBJ2-1|-
CASSPGYQVLTGSYNEQFF
TGTGCCAGCAGCCCCGGCTATCAGGTGCTCACGGGGTCCTACAATGAGCAGTTCTTC
>TRBD1|TRBV2|TRBJ1-1|-
CASSGQAGTEAFF
TGTGCCAGCAGCGGACAGGCGGGCACTGAAGCTTTCTTT
>TRBD2|TRBV6-4|TRBJ2-7|-
CASSATSGSAEQYF
TGTGCCAGCAGTGCGACTAGCGGGAGCGCCGAGCAGTACTTC
>-|TRBV6-5|TRBJ1-6|-
CASSSISDSPLHF
TGTGCCAGCAGTTCCATCAGTGATTCACCCCTCCACTTT
>-|TRBV7-3|TRBJ2-5|-
CASSPTGWGGETQYF
TGTGCCAGCAGCCCCACAGGTTGGGGCGGTGAGACCCAGTACTTC
>-|TRBV6-1|TRBJ2-7|-
CASSRQPSYEQYF
TGTGCCAGCTCCCGACAGCCTTCCTACGAGCAGTACTTC
>-|TRBV25-1|TRBJ1-1|few
CASSVGGSGPEAFF
TGTGCCAGCAGTGTCGGGGGATCGGGCCCGGAAGCTTTCTTT
>-|TRBV27|TRBJ2-1|few
CASSLRARYNEQFF
TGTGCCAGCAGTTTGAGGGCCCGATACAATGAGCAGTTCTTC
>-|TRBV15|TRBJ2-5|once
CATSRDLWDIQETQYF
TGTGCCACCAGCAGGGACCTTTGGGACATCCAAGAGACCCAGTACTTC
>-|TRBV27|TRBJ1-2|few
CASKFGGREGYGYTF
TGTGCCAGTAAGTTTGGAGGGCGCGAGGGTTATGGCTACACCTTC
>TRBD2|TRBV6-1|TRBJ2-7|-
CASSQGYGTSGEQYF
TGTGCCAGCAGTCAGGGATACGGGACTAGCGGCGAGCAGTACTTC
>TRBD2|TRBV7-9|TRBJ2-1|-
CASSALGLTNNEQFF
TGTGCCAGCAGCGCCCTGGGACTAACTAACAATGAGCAGTTCTTC
>-|TRBV6-5|TRBJ2-7|few
CASSALFSYEQYF
TGTGCCAGCAGCGCTCTATTCTCCTACGAGCAGTACTTC
>-|TRBV6-1|TRBJ1-6|-
CASGEAGNSPLHF
TGTGCCTCGGGCGAGGCGGGTAATTCACCCCTCCACTTT
>-|TRBV9|TRBJ1-1|-
CASSPPGLTHTEAFF
TGTGCCAGCAGCCCGCCGGGACTCACCCACACTGAAGCTTTCTTT
>-|TRBV7-9|TRBJ2-6|-
CASSSHASRSGANVLTF
TGTGCCAGCAGCTCCCACGCGTCCCGCTCTGGGGCCAACGTCCTGACTTTC
>-|TRBV28|TRBJ1-1|-
CASSLGPLNTEAFF
TGTGCCAGCAGTTTAGGGCCGCTGAACACTGAAGCTTTCTTT
>TRBD1|TRBV5-1|TRBJ1-1|-
CASRPGTAARGMNTEAFF
TGCGCCAGCAGACCCGGGACAGCGGCCCGGGGAATGAACACTGAAGCTTTCTTT
>-|TRBV18|TRBJ2-7|-
CASSPPEGNEQYF
TGTGCCAGCTCACCACCGGAGGGAAACGAGCAGTACTTC
>TRBD1|TRBV28|TRBJ1-5|-
CASSPGTAFQPQHF
TGTGCCAGCAGTCCCGGGACAGCGTTTCAGCCCCAGCATTTT
>-|TRBV28|TRBJ2-3|-
CASSLFGGTADTQYF
TGTGCCAGCAGTTTATTTGGGGGCACGGCAGATACGCAGTATTTT
>-|TRBV12-2|TRBJ2-3|-
CASRLSGGATDTQYF
TGTGCAAGTCGACTTAGCGGGGGGGCCACAGATACGCAGTATTTT
>-|TRBV6-6|TRBJ1-2|-
CASRQEIGYTF
TGTGCCAGCAGACAGGAGATAGGCTACACCTTC
>TRBD2|TRBV14|TRBJ2-5|-
CASSHGTSGSVETQYF
TGTGCCAGCAGCCACGGGACTAGTGGGAGTGTGGAGACCCAGTACTTC
>-|TRBV5-4|TRBJ2-7|-
CASSLGGVQSNEQYF
TGTGCCAGCAGCTTAGGGGGGGTACAGAGTAACGAGCAGTACTTC
>-|TRBV5-3|TRBJ2-2|-
CARVIGELFF
TGTGCCAGAGTTATCGGGGAGCTGTTTTTT
>TRBD2|TRBV7-9|TRBJ2-7|-
CASSFGLAENEQYF
TGTGCCAGCAGCTTCGGTCTAGCGGAAAACGAGCAGTACTTC
>TRBD1|TRBV18|TRBJ2-3|-
CASSPLTGVSTDTQYF
TGTGCCAGCTCACCACTAACAGGGGTCAGCACAGATACGCAGTATTTT
>-|TRBV7-2|TRBJ2-7|-
CASSQRTSSYEQYF
TGTGCCAGCAGCCAAAGGACATCTTCCTACGAGCAGTACTTC
>-|TRBV7-2|TRBJ1-6|-
CASSTRALGSPLHF
TGTGCCAGCAGTACCAGGGCTCTCGGGTCACCCCTCCACTTT
>-|TRBV5-1|TRBJ2-5|-
CASSLAPRGQETQYF
TGCGCCAGCAGCTTGGCCCCCAGGGGACAAGAGACCCAGTACTTC
>TRBD2|TRBV30|TRBJ2-3|-
CVWSVGLAGNTDTQYF
TGTGTCTGGAGTGTAGGACTAGCGGGGAATACAGATACGCAGTATTTT
>TRBD1|TRBV5-1|TRBJ2-1|-
CASSSSTGSYNEQFF
TGCGCCAGCAGCTCTTCGACAGGGTCCTACAATGAGCAGTTCTTC
>TRBD1|TRBV9|TRBJ1-1|-
CASSTGGGSTEAFF
TGTGCCAGCAGTACAGGGGGGGGAAGCACTGAAGCTTTCTTT
>TRBD1|TRBV11-1|TRBJ1-3|-
CASSASTGIGNTIYF
TGTGCCAGCAGCGCCTCGACAGGGATTGGAAACACCATATATTTT
>-|TRBV7-8|TRBJ2-4|-
CASSLVPLGGGAKNIQYF
TGTGCCAGCAGCTTAGTTCCCCTAGGGGGGGGAGCCAAAAACATTCAGTACTTC
>-|TRBV25-1|TRBJ2-2|-
CASSGTAGELFF
TGTGCCAGCAGTGGGACAGCCGGGGAGCTGTTTTTT
>-|TRBV5-1|TRBJ2-3|few
CASSLGWLTDTQYF
TGCGCCAGCAGCTTGGGGTGGCTCACAGATACGCAGTATTTT
>-|TRBV10-3|TRBJ1-5|few
CAISESPGKGPGQPQHF
TGTGCCATCAGTGAGTCCCCAGGGAAAGGGCCAGGTCAGCCCCAGCATTTT
>TRBD2|TRBV28|TRBJ2-7|-
CASSFSTSGSSYEQYF
TGTGCCAGCAGTTTCTCTACTAGCGGCAGCTCCTACGAGCAGTACTTC
>-|TRBV30|TRBJ1-2|-
CAWTEGQGQGYTF
TGTGCCTGGACCGAGGGGCAGGGGCAAGGCTACACCTTC
>-|TRBV6-4|TRBJ1-2|-
CASSQRGYGYTF
TGTGCCAGCAGCCAAAGGGGGTATGGCTACACCTTC
>-|TRBV11-1|TRBJ1-2|-
CASSPGTQGYTF
TGTGCCAGCAGCCCAGGGACTCAAGGCTACACCTTC